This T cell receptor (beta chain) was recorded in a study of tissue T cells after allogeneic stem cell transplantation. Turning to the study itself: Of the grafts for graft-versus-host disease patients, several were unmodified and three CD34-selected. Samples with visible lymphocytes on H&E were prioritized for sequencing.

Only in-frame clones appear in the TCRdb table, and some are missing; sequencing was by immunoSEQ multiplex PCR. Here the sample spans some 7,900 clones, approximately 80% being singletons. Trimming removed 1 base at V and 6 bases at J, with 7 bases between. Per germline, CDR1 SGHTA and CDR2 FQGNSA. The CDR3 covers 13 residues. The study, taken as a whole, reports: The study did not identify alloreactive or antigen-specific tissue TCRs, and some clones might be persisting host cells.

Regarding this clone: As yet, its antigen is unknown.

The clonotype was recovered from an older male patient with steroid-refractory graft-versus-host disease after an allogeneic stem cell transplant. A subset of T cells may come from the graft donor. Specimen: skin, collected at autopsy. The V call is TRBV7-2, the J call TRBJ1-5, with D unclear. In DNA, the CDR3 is TGTGCCAGCAGCTTAGATGAGGGTCAGCCCCAGCATTTT. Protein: CASSLDEGQPQHF.